The 17 T cell receptor beta chains below all came from one sample that was sequenced in a study of siplizumab effects on memory and regulatory T cells (dated by TCRdb to the late 2010s). Libraries came from the immunoSEQ multiplex PCR assay. Drawn from immuneACCESS, this table holds only the in-frame rearrangements with V and J called that TCRdb kept. Clones are partly lost; checked studies trace under half to an unresolved V gene and leave the rest unexplained. This sample comprises under 85,000 clones, 88% of them detected only once. Of the sample, around 1.6% is held by the ten largest clones. Sample: Tregs sorted from blood. The receptors originated from a human donor in good health.

V is TRBV5-6 and J is TRBJ2-3; D may be TRBD1 (6 bases). V lost 4 bases and J lost 2, with 14 bases in between. This CDR3 is 15 amino acids long. From germline, CDR1 is SGHDT and CDR2 YYEEEE. The CDR3 is CASSPRTDFTDTQYF. DNA of the CDR3: TGTGCCAGCAGCCCACGGACAGACTTCACAGATACGCAGTATTTT. The full variable domain, its missing parts supplied by reference TRBV5-6 and TRBJ2-3, is DAGVTQSPTHLIKTRGQQVTLRCSPKSGHDTVSWYQQALGQGPQFIFQYYEEEERQRGNFPDRFSGHQFPNYSSELNVNALLLGDSALYLCASSPRTDFTDTQYFGPGTRLTVL.

This clone was detected a few times. V and J are TRBV27 and TRBJ1-6, with D hard to call. Trimming stripped 2 bases from V and 5 bases from J, with 10 bases between. CDR1 and CDR2 from the germline V gene are MNHEY and SMNVEV (reference sequence). The CDR3 is made up of 15 amino acids. The CDR3 nucleotides are TGTGCCAGCAGTTTAGGACGGAGAGATAATTCACCCCTCCACTTT. Its protein is CASSLGRRDNSPLHF.

The J gene is TRBJ1-5, the V gene TRBV4-1; D is unresolved. V was pared by 3 bases and J by 2 bases, with 23 bases between. The CDR3 spans 19 residues. Looked up from germline, CDR1 is MGHRA and CDR2 is YSYEKL. The chain's CDR3 is CASSHRTTPGRLGNQPQHF. CDR3 bases: TGCGCCAGCAGCCACCGTACAACCCCCGGGCGTCTTGGCAATCAGCCCCAGCATTTT.

The CDR3 loop reads CASRTDSQPQHF. The CDR3 DNA reads TGTGCCAGCAGAACTGACAGCCAGCCCCAGCATTTT. The rearrangement joins TRBV5-8 to TRBJ1-5, with a possible D match to TRBD1 (5 bases). This CDR3 has 12 amino acids. CDR1 and CDR2 (germline): SGHTS, YDEGEE. Trimming left V 5 bases short and J 7 bases short, with 10 bases between.

V is TRBV25-1 and J is TRBJ1-5, with D hard to call. The germline CDR1 and CDR2 sequences are MGHDK and SYGVNS. The CDR3 consists of 14 residues. Trimming took 3 bases from V and 2 from J, leaving 8 bases between them. The CDR3 bases are TGTGCCAGCAGTGACAAGGGAGGCAATCAGCCCCAGCATTTT. This codes for CASSDKGGNQPQHF.

This chain uses TRBV4-1 with TRBJ1-3, with unresolved D. V lost 0 bases and J lost 8, with 14 bases in between. Germline assignment: CDR1 MGHRA and CDR2 YSYEKL. The CDR3 extends over 15 amino acids. The CDR3 here is CASSQERDARDTIYF. The CDR3 region has the DNA TGCGCCAGCAGCCAAGAAAGAGACGCCCGAGACACCATATATTTT.

This chain links TRBV5-1 with TRBJ2-3; 7 nucleotides match TRBD1. Unmatched junction bases numbered 6, after V lost 5 bases and J lost 3 bases. Germline V CDR1 and CDR2: SGHRS, YFSETQ. CDR3 length: 14 amino acids. The CDR3 protein is CASRNLQGTDTQYF. CDR3 DNA: TGCGCCAGCAGGAATCTACAGGGGACAGATACGCAGTATTTT.

This clone was counted a few times. The rearrangement links TRBV18 to TRBJ1-1, with a weak D call TRBD1 (6 bases). V was trimmed by 5 bases and J by 3 bases, leaving 10 bases between them. The V gene's germline CDR1 is KGHSH and CDR2 LQKENI. This CDR3 comprises 13 residues. This CDR3 is CASSFTGYTEAFF. In DNA form, the CDR3 reads TGTGCCAGCTCATTTACAGGGTACACTGAAGCTTTCTTT.

The chain employs TRBV4-1 and TRBJ1-6; D is unresolved. The CDR3 has 13 residues. Germline lookup yields CDR1 MGHRA and CDR2 YSYEKL. The germline V and J ends were trimmed by 0 bases and 10 bases, with 7 bases remaining between them. Here the CDR3 reads CASSQDRRSPLHF. The CDR3 nucleotides are TGCGCCAGCAGCCAAGACCGACGATCACCCCTCCACTTT.

The rearrangement uses TRBV4-1 and TRBJ2-5; TRBD2 might be the D (5 bases). Trimming pared 0 bases from V and 7 bases from J, leaving 12 bases between. The CDR3 is 14 amino acids. CDR1 is MGHRA, CDR2 YSYEKL, per germline. The CDR3 DNA reads as TGCGCCAGCAGCCAAGACGGGGTCCATGGGACCCAGTACTTC. This encodes CASSQDGVHGTQYF.

The genes are TRBV30 and TRBJ2-7; possible D gene TRBD1, 6 bases. V was cut by 1 base and J by 5 bases, with 15 bases left in between. The germline gives CDR1 GTSNPN, CDR2 SVGIG (reference sequence). CDR3 size: 14 residues. The CDR3 bases are TGTGCCTGGAGTGGGGGGACATATCACGACGAGCAGTACTTC. Translating it yields CAWSGGTYHDEQYF.

In its sample, this clone was seen a few times. The chain uses TRBV6-4 and TRBJ1-1; tentative D call: TRBD1 (6 bases). The ends were cut back, 5 bases at V and 3 bases at J, with 13 bases in the middle. The CDR3 has 14 residues. Germline V lookup: CDR1 MRHNA, CDR2 SNTAGT. CDR3 sequence: CASSQSGEHTEAFF. CDR3 nucleotides: TGTGCCAGCAGTCAATCAGGGGAGCACACTGAAGCTTTCTTT.

This rearrangement joins TRBV10-3 to TRBJ1-5, with a weak D call TRBD1 (5 bases). Trimming removed 6 bases at V and 5 bases at J, with 11 bases between. Looked up from germline, CDR1 is ENHRY and CDR2 is SYGVKD. The CDR3 consists of 13 residues. This chain's CDR3 is CAIRRTRDQPQHF. CDR3 nucleotide sequence: TGTGCCATCAGGAGGACACGGGATCAGCCCCAGCATTTT.

The CDR3 bases are TGCGCCAGCAGCGCGCATTTCCGGGACATGCTAGCTTACAATGAGCAGTTCTTC. Its protein is CASSAHFRDMLAYNEQFF. The J gene is TRBJ2-1, the V gene TRBV5-1, with a tentative D call TRBD1 (6 bases). V shed 4 bases and J shed 4 bases, with 24 bases lying between them. There are 18 residues in the CDR3. In germline, CDR1 is SGHRS, CDR2 YFSETQ.

This chain joins TRBV5-1 and TRBJ2-2; 9 nucleotides agree with TRBD2. The CDR3 runs to 15 residues. V shed 7 bases, J shed 4 bases, and the junction held 8 bases outside the gene matches. The germline V gene has CDR1 SGHRS and CDR2 YFSETQ. The CDR3 DNA reads as TGCGCCAGCTGTAGCGGGAGTCGTTCCACCGGGGAGCTGTTTTTT. Amino acids: CASCSGSRSTGELFF. Variable domain in full (rest from reference TRBV5-1 and TRBJ2-2): KAGVTQTPRYLIKTRGQQVTLSCSPISGHRSVSWYQQTPGQGLQFLFEYFSETQRNKGNFPGRFSGRQFSNSRSEMNVSTLELGDSALYLCASCSGSRSTGELFFGEGSRLTVL.

This chain connects TRBV5-1 to TRBJ1-4; TRBD1 is a possible D gene (6 bases). The length of the CDR3 is 15 residues. CDR1 SGHRS and CDR2 YFSETQ come from the germline V gene. V was cut by 1 base and J by 0 bases, with 7 bases left in between. The CDR3: CASSLQGTTNEKLFF. The CDR3 bases are TGCGCCAGCAGCTTGCAGGGGACAACTAATGAAAAACTGTTTTTT.

This chain uses TRBV6-6 with TRBJ1-2; 7 nucleotides align to TRBD1. The junction had 1 base not matched to a gene; V was cut back by 2 bases and J by 4 bases. This CDR3 has 13 residues. CDR1 is MNHNY, CDR2 SVGAGI, per germline (reference sequence). The CDR3 sequence is CASSYRDSYGYTF. In DNA form, the CDR3 reads TGTGCCAGCAGTTACCGGGACAGCTATGGCTACACCTTC.